The entry below describes one T cell receptor (beta chain). This sample is part of a study of regulatory T cells in long-lasting Graves disease. Researchers made TCR beta libraries by using iRepertoire HTBI primers and running Arm-PCR on CDR3 regions. TCRdb reprocessed the multiplex PCR reads with MiXCR, giving one entry per CDR3 protein. Of hundreds of thousands of distinct CDR3 sequences in the sample, roughly 16% are singletons; the top ten hold just under 25%. This CDR3 region has 12 residues. Germline V gene lookup returns CDR1 SNHLY and CDR2 FYNNEI. Trimming pared 7 bases from V and 8 bases from J, leaving 14 bases between. The time point here: newly diagnosed GD, antithyroid drugs for less than 3 months. PBMCs provided the RNA from which the TCR library was made. These data also featured in a second study, about T cells in Graves' hyperthyroidism and ophthalmopathy.

The chain has TRBV2 and TRBJ1-2; D might be TRBD1 (5 bases). The source is a middle-aged woman with Graves disease. Here the sequenced sample was peripheral blood mononuclear cells (PBMCs), taken at new diagnosis, from a patient treated with antithyroid drugs. CDR3 DNA sequence: TGTGCCAGCAAGTTACAGGATCAGGGCTACACCTTC. This sequence encodes CASKLQDQGYTF.